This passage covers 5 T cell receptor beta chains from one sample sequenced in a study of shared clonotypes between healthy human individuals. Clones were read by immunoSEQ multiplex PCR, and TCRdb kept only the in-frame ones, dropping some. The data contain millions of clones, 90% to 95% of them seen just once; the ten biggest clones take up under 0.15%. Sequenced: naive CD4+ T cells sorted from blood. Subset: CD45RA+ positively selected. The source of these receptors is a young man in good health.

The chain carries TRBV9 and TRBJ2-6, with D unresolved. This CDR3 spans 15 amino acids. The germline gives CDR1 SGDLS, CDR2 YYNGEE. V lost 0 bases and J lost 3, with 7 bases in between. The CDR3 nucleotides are TGTGCCAGCAGCGTAGAAGGGTTTGGGGCCAACGTCCTGACTTTC. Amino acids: CASSVEGFGANVLTF.

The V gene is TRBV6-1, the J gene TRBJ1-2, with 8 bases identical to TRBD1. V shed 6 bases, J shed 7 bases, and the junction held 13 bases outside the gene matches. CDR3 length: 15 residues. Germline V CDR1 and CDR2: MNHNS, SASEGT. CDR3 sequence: CASRSQGALLGGYTF. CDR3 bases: TGTGCCAGCAGAAGCCAGGGGGCGCTCCTTGGTGGCTACACCTTC.

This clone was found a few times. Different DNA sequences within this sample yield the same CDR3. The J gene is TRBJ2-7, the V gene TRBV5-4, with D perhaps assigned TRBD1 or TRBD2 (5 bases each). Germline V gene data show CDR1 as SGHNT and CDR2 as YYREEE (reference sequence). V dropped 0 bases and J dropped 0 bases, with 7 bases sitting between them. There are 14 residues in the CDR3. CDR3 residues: CASSLGGSSYEQYF. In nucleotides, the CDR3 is TGTGCCAGCAGCTTGGGGGGGAGCTCCTACGAGCAGTACTTC. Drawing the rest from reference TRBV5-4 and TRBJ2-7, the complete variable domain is ETGVTQSPTHLIKTRGQQVTLRCSSQSGHNTVSWYQQALGQGPQFIFQYYREEENGRGNFPPRFSGLQFPNYSSELNVNALELDDSALYLCASSLGGSSYEQYFGPGTRLTVT.

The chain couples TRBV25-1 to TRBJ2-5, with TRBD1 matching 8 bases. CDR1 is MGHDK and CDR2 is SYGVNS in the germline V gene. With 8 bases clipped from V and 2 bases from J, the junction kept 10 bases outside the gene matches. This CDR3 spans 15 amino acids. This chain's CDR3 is CASGGTGGGQETQYF. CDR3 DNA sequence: TGTGCCAGCGGTGGAACAGGGGGTGGGCAAGAGACCCAGTACTTC. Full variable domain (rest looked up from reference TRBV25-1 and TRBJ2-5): EADIYQTPRYLVIGTGKKITLECSQTMGHDKMYWYQQDPGMELHLIHYSYGVNSTEKGDLSSESTVSRIRTEHFPLTLESARPSHTSQYLCASGGTGGGQETQYFGPGTRLLVL.

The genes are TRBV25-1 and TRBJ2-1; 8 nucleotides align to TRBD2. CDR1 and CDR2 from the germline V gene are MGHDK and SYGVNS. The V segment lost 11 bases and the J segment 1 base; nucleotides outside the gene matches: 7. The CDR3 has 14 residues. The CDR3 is CAARGDSSYNEQFF. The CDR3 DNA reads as TGTGCCGCGCGGGGGGATTCGTCCTACAATGAGCAGTTCTTC.